These 12 T cell receptor beta chains came from one sample sequenced in a study of cytomegalovirus exposure and HLA in healthy donors. The assay was immunoSEQ multiplex PCR, and TCRdb's table has in-frame clones only and misses some. The table records roughly 48,000 clones, roughly 88% of them present only once. The specimen was PBMCs. The receptors derive from a woman aged 25 to 39 in good health and CMV-seronegative.

The rearrangement links TRBV2 to TRBJ2-3; possible D gene TRBD1, 5 bases. CDR1 is SNHLY and CDR2 is FYNNEI in the germline V gene. The CDR3 is made up of 13 amino acids. Trimming left V 7 bases short and J 6 bases short, with 14 bases between. CDR3 protein: CASNTEGADTQYF. Written as DNA, the CDR3 is TGTGCCAGCAATACGGAAGGGGCTGATACGCAGTATTTT.

This chain links TRBV11-2 with TRBJ2-5; 9 bases are shared with TRBD1. CDR3 length equals 14 residues. CDR1 and CDR2 from the germline V gene are SGHAT and FQNNGV. With V trimmed by 2 bases and J by 5 bases, 3 bases remained unmatched. Here the CDR3 reads CASSLRQGGETQYF. The CDR3 DNA is TGTGCCAGCAGCTTAAGACAGGGGGGCGAGACCCAGTACTTC.

The chain combines TRBV12-5 with TRBJ2-1; 14 bases map to TRBD2. This CDR3 region has 21 residues. V lost 2 bases, J lost 9 bases, and 21 bases stayed unmatched. CDR1 and CDR2 (germline): LGHNT, FRNRAP. CDR3 residues: CASGLFPGTSGSKARFSEQFF. The CDR3 nucleotides read TGTGCTAGTGGTTTGTTCCCCGGGACTAGCGGGAGTAAGGCCAGGTTTAGTGAGCAGTTCTTC. The full variable domain, rest sourced from reference TRBV12-5 and TRBJ2-1, is DARVTQTPRHKVTEMGQEVTMRCQPILGHNTVFWYRQTMMQGLELLAYFRNRAPLDDSGMPKDRFSAEMPDATLATLKIQPSEPRDSAVYFCASGLFPGTSGSKARFSEQFFGPGTRLTVL.

This chain uses TRBV5-1 with TRBJ2-1, with a possible D match to TRBD2 (6 bases). Germline V gene lookup returns CDR1 SGHRS and CDR2 YFSETQ. Trimming shortened V by 0 bases and J by 6 bases, and 13 bases separated the two germline ends. CDR3 length equals 15 residues. The CDR3 sequence: CASSLEAGKGNEQFF. The CDR3 region has the DNA TGCGCCAGCAGCTTGGAGGCGGGAAAGGGCAATGAGCAGTTCTTC. The full variable domain, its missing parts supplied by reference TRBV5-1 and TRBJ2-1, is KAGVTQTPRYLIKTRGQQVTLSCSPISGHRSVSWYQQTPGQGLQFLFEYFSETQRNKGNFPGRFSGRQFSNSRSEMNVSTLELGDSALYLCASSLEAGKGNEQFFGPGTRLTVL.

This clone showed up just once. CDR3 sequence: CASSLVGGLETQYF. For the CDR3, the DNA is TGTGCCAGCAGCTTGGTCGGGGGGTTAGAGACCCAGTACTTC. This chain uses TRBV5-5 with TRBJ2-5, with 7 bases that match TRBD2. The germline V gene has CDR1 SGHKS and CDR2 YYEKEE (reference sequence). The CDR3 consists of 14 residues. Losses at the gene ends were 0 bases for V and 4 bases for J; bases not matched to a gene: 3.

A few counts support this clone. This chain links TRBV28 with TRBJ1-5; D is undetermined. Germline V gene data show CDR1 as MDHEN and CDR2 as SYDVKM. V shed 9 bases and J shed 2 bases, with 17 bases lying between them. The CDR3 extends over 15 amino acids. The CDR3 loop is CASTMAAGGNQPQHF. As DNA, the CDR3 is TGTGCCAGTACGATGGCTGCCGGAGGCAATCAGCCCCAGCATTTT. The full variable domain, its missing parts supplied by reference TRBV28 and TRBJ1-5, is DVKVTQSSRYLVKRTGEKVFLECVQDMDHENMFWYRQDPGLGLRLIYFSYDVKMKEKGDIPEGYSVSREKKERFSLILESASTNQTSMYLCASTMAAGGNQPQHFGDGTRLSIL.

This clone was seen a handful of times. The chain links TRBV4-3 to TRBJ1-5, with 7 bases fitting TRBD1. Germline loops: CDR1 LGHNA, CDR2 YSLEER. The CDR3 consists of 16 residues. Germline trimming cut 1 base from V and 5 bases from J; bases unmatched to any gene: 8. The CDR3 bases are TGCGCCAGCAGCCAAGGGACAGGCTTTCCCCATCAGCCCCAGCATTTT. It is translated as CASSQGTGFPHQPQHF.

The chain employs TRBV5-5 and TRBJ2-7, with TRBD1 matching 7 bases. With 4 bases clipped from V and 4 bases from J, the junction kept 14 bases outside the gene matches. This CDR3 is 16 amino acids long. Germline CDR1 SGHKS, CDR2 YYEKEE (reference sequence). The CDR3 protein is CASSPTIDRAAYEQYF. The DNA for the CDR3 is TGTGCCAGCAGCCCGACTATCGACAGGGCAGCATACGAGCAGTACTTC.

This clone has a single count. The CDR3 here is CASSQELGRANEQFF. The CDR3 coding sequence is TGCGCCAGCAGCCAAGAGCTCGGCAGGGCAAATGAGCAGTTCTTC. This rearrangement joins TRBV4-3 to TRBJ2-1; D perhaps matches TRBD1 (5 bases). V dropped 0 bases and J dropped 7 bases, with 13 bases sitting between them. The CDR3 spans 15 residues. Germline CDR1 reads LGHNA; CDR2 reads YSLEER.

V is TRBV30 and J is TRBJ1-1; 8 nucleotides match TRBD1. Losses at the gene ends were 3 bases for V and 5 bases for J; bases not matched to a gene: 5. CDR1 and CDR2 (germline): GTSNPN, SVGIG (reference sequence). The CDR3 loop spans 13 amino acids. The CDR3 region is CAWSDRGGTEAFF. The CDR3 DNA reads TGTGCCTGGAGCGACAGGGGCGGAACTGAAGCTTTCTTT.

The V and J genes are TRBV6-5 and TRBJ2-1; 8 bases agree with TRBD2. CDR1 is MNHEY and CDR2 is SVGAGI in the germline V gene. This CDR3 is 16 amino acids long. V shed 4 bases and J 0 bases; nucleotides not matched to a gene: 5. CDR3 in amino acids: CASSSTSGSSYNEQFF. In DNA, the CDR3 is TGTGCCAGCAGTTCCACTAGCGGTAGCTCCTACAATGAGCAGTTCTTC.

Only one count was recorded for this clone. This sequence joins TRBV5-1 and TRBJ2-3, with a possible D match to TRBD1 (6 bases). V dropped 2 bases and J dropped 2 bases, with 12 bases sitting between them. Germline lookup yields CDR1 SGHRS and CDR2 YFSETQ. The CDR3 sequence is 15 residues long. CDR3 sequence (DNA): TGCGCCAGCAGCTTCCATCAGGGGCCCACAGATACGCAGTATTTT. This encodes CASSFHQGPTDTQYF.